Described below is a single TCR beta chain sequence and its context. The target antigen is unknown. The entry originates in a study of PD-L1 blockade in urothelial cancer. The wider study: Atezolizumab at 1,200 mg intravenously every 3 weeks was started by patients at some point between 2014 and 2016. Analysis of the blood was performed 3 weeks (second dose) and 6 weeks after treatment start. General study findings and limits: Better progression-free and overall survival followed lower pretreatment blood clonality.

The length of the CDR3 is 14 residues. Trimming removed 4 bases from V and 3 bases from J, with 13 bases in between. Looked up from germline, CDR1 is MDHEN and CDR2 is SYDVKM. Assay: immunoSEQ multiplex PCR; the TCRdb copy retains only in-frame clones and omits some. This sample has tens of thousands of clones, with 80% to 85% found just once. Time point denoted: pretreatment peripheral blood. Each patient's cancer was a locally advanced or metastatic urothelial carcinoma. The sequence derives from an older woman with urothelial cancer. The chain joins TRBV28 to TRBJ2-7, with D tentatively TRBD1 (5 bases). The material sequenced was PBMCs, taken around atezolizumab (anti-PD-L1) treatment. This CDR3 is CASSSGRTRYEQYF. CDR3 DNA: TGTGCCAGCAGTTCAGGGCGTACCCGCTACGAGCAGTACTTC.